This T cell receptor beta chain was sequenced for a study of blood T cell repertoires in COVID-19. Overall study: Collection of acute and convalescent COVID-19 samples took place in the United States, Italy and Spain. PBMCs, B-cell-depleted T cells, or T cells were the source of the cDNA or gDNA that made up the material.

Patients in Seattle were enrolled during active infection, then followed longitudinally. The count of this clone is one. Original processing notes: Amplification with reference gene primers provided the estimates of nucleated cell counts. TCRdb's copy holds only in-frame clones and misses some; the assay was immunoSEQ multiplex PCR. The DNA gave D and trimming, while V, J and clone size come from that table. The data contain nearly 350,000 clones, over 80% of them seen just once; the ten biggest clones take up about 6.3%. There are 16 residues in the CDR3. Trimming shortened V by 3 bases and J by 2 bases, and 17 bases separated the two germline ends. The germline CDR1 and CDR2 sequences are KGHSH and LQKENI.

Sequences were obtained from peripheral blood. This TCR derives from a woman in her forties or fifties with COVID-19, enrolled during active disease. This chain uses TRBV18 with TRBJ2-7; D possibly corresponds to TRBD1 (6 bases). The CDR3 is CASSPGIGQRTYEQYF. For the CDR3, the DNA is TGTGCCAGCTCACCCGGCATTGGACAGAGAACCTACGAGCAGTACTTC.